Below, 30 T cell receptor beta chains from the same sample are listed, as sequenced in a study of pediatric ulcerative colitis. Measured with immunoSEQ multiplex PCR; TCRdb has only the in-frame clones, and not every one. The sample contains tens of thousands of clones, about three quarters of which appear only once. The specimen was blood. All receptors derive from a boy aged 5-17 years with moderate ulcerative colitis.

The chain couples TRBV18 to TRBJ1-6, with D maybe TRBD1 (6 bases). The CDR3 has 14 amino acids. Per the germline V gene, CDR1 is KGHSH and CDR2 is LQKENI. Deletions cut 6 bases from V and 6 bases from J, with 12 bases between. The CDR3 region is CASSPGQFNSPLHF. The DNA for the CDR3 is TGTGCCAGCTCCCCAGGACAGTTTAATTCACCCCTCCACTTT.

The CDR3: CASSLAVWLAGGFQETQYF. The DNA of the CDR3 is TGTGCCAGCAGCTTAGCAGTGTGGCTAGCGGGGGGGTTCCAAGAGACCCAGTACTTC. The chain is built from TRBV13 and TRBJ2-5; 12 bases are shared with TRBD2. Unmatched junction bases numbered 10, after V lost 1 base and J lost 1 base. This CDR3 region has 19 residues. The germline V gene has CDR1 PRHDT and CDR2 FYEKMQ (reference sequence). The complete variable domain, with remaining parts taken from reference TRBV13 and TRBJ2-5, reads AAGVIQSPRHLIKEKRETATLKCYPIPRHDTVYWYQQGPGQDPQFLISFYEKMQSDKGSIPDRFSAQQFSDYHSELNMSSLELGDSALYFCASSLAVWLAGGFQETQYFGPGTRLLVL.

J is TRBJ1-5 and V is TRBV13, with D unresolved. The CDR3 is made up of 13 amino acids. Looked up from germline, CDR1 is PRHDT and CDR2 is FYEKMQ (reference sequence). Trimming removed 5 bases from V and 5 bases from J, with 10 bases in between. The CDR3 coding sequence is TGTGCCAGCAGCCTAACCATTGATCAGCCCCAGCATTTT. Amino acid sequence: CASSLTIDQPQHF. Based on the CDR3 plus reference TRBV13 and TRBJ1-5, the full variable domain is AAGVIQSPRHLIKEKRETATLKCYPIPRHDTVYWYQQGPGQDPQFLISFYEKMQSDKGSIPDRFSAQQFSDYHSELNMSSLELGDSALYFCASSLTIDQPQHFGDGTRLSIL.

This rearrangement joins TRBV9 to TRBJ2-5; 15 positions match TRBD2. The CDR3 has 16 amino acids. V shed 3 bases and J 4 bases; nucleotides not matched to a gene: 4. CDR1 and CDR2 (germline): SGDLS, YYNGEE. The CDR3 region is CASSARTSGRGETQYF. CDR3 in DNA: TGTGCCAGCAGCGCAAGGACTAGCGGGAGGGGAGAGACCCAGTACTTC.

This clone showed up just once. The chain carries TRBV27 and TRBJ1-1, with 7 nucleotides matching TRBD1. V lost 6 bases to trimming and J lost 3 bases; unmatched junction nucleotides: 4. The CDR3 consists of 13 residues. Germline values: CDR1 MNHEY, CDR2 SMNVEV (reference sequence). The CDR3 spells CASRYQGDTEAFF. In DNA, the CDR3 is TGTGCCAGCAGATACCAGGGGGACACTGAAGCTTTCTTT.

V usage is TRBV27 and J usage is TRBJ2-1; perhaps TRBD2 as D (6 bases). This CDR3 is 16 amino acids long. Germline assignment: CDR1 MNHEY and CDR2 SMNVEV (reference sequence). The V end lost 6 bases, the J end lost 1 base, and 16 bases lay between the germline ends. CDR3 region: CASRNPGSQSYNEQFF. CDR3 bases: TGTGCCAGCAGGAACCCCGGGAGCCAGTCCTACAATGAGCAGTTCTTC.

The CDR3 protein is CASSESGLNSPLHF. CDR3 DNA sequence: TGCGCCAGCAGTGAGTCAGGGCTCAATTCACCCCTCCACTTT. V gene TRBV10-2 combines with J gene TRBJ1-6, with unresolved D. V was pared by 0 bases and J by 7 bases, with 7 bases between. From germline, CDR1 is WSHSY and CDR2 SAAADI. The CDR3 runs 14 residues.

The chain is built from TRBV6-5 and TRBJ2-5; D may be TRBD1 (6 bases). The V gene lost 5 bases and the J gene lost 12 bases, with 16 bases spanning the gap. CDR3 length equals 12 residues. CDR1 is MNHEY and CDR2 is SVGAGI in the germline V gene. The DNA for the CDR3 is TGTGCCAGCAGTCAAACTGACAGGAAAAAGTACTTC. Translated: CASSQTDRKKYF.

Only a few counts were recorded for this clone. V usage is TRBV25-1 and J usage is TRBJ1-4; D gene ambiguous. Germline V CDR1 and CDR2: MGHDK, SYGVNS. The CDR3 extends over 15 amino acids. V dropped 3 bases and J dropped 0 bases, with 8 bases sitting between them. CDR3 sequence (DNA): TGTGCCAGCAGTGACCACAGCGCAACTAATGAAAAACTGTTTTTT. Protein sequence: CASSDHSATNEKLFF. The complete variable domain, with remaining parts taken from reference TRBV25-1 and TRBJ1-4, reads EADIYQTPRYLVIGTGKKITLECSQTMGHDKMYWYQQDPGMELHLIHYSYGVNSTEKGDLSSESTVSRIRTEHFPLTLESARPSHTSQYLCASSDHSATNEKLFFGSGTQLSVL.

The chain uses TRBV5-1 and TRBJ2-7; TRBD1 aligns across 8 bases. V was pared by 4 bases and J by 3 bases, with 6 bases of the junction left unmatched. CDR1 is SGHRS, CDR2 YFSETQ, per germline. This CDR3 contains 14 residues. CDR3 sequence reads: CASSVGTGNYEQYF. The DNA for the CDR3 is TGCGCCAGCAGCGTAGGGACAGGAAACTACGAGCAGTACTTC.

The gene calls are TRBV11-2 and TRBJ1-6; D is unclear. Germline CDR1 is SGHAT and CDR2 is FQNNGV. The CDR3 totals 14 residues. The V end lost 5 bases, the J end lost 7 bases, and 12 bases lay between the germline ends. The CDR3 nucleotides are TGTGCCAGCAGCCGGCGCATAGGGAATTCACCCCTCCACTTT. Amino acid sequence: CASSRRIGNSPLHF.

The chain joins TRBV27 to TRBJ2-1; perhaps TRBD1 as D (7 bases). The CDR3 runs to 13 residues. V dropped 4 bases and J dropped 10 bases, with 14 bases sitting between them. Germline CDR1 MNHEY, CDR2 SMNVEV (reference sequence). The DNA of the CDR3 is TGTGCCAGCAGTTCAGACAGGGCGGGAGAGCAGTTCTTC. As protein: CASSSDRAGEQFF.

The chain's CDR3 is CASSFPRQGYGYTF. DNA for the CDR3: TGTGCCAGCAGTTTCCCTCGACAGGGGTATGGCTACACCTTC. The chain has TRBV28 and TRBJ1-2; 8 bases match TRBD1. The CDR3 covers 14 residues. The germline CDR1 and CDR2 sequences are MDHEN and SYDVKM. The V and J ends lost 3 bases and 5 bases, in that order; junction bases with no gene match: 5.

V gene TRBV4-1 combines with J gene TRBJ1-1, with a weak D call TRBD1 (5 bases). With 5 bases removed from V and 7 bases from J, the gap between germline ends came to 8 bases. In germline, CDR1 is MGHRA, CDR2 YSYEKL. The CDR3 sequence is 11 residues long. The CDR3 bases are TGCGCCAGCAGCGTCGGGGGTGAAGCTTTCTTT. Its protein is CASSVGGEAFF.

CDR3 DNA: TGTGCCAGCAGTTTCCTCACGGGCCAGCCCCAGCATTTT. This codes for CASSFLTGQPQHF. The chain is built from TRBV27 and TRBJ1-5, with D uncertain. Looked up from germline, CDR1 is MNHEY and CDR2 is SMNVEV (reference sequence). V gave up 3 bases and J gave up 7 bases, with 10 bases separating them. CDR3 length: 13 residues.

This chain links TRBV9 with TRBJ1-1; D perhaps matches TRBD1 (5 bases). Trimming pared 3 bases from V and 1 base from J, leaving 10 bases between. CDR1 is SGDLS, CDR2 YYNGEE, per germline. The CDR3 has 14 amino acids. CDR3 nucleotide sequence: TGTGCCAGCAGCGGAGGGGTGGGGAACACTGAAGCTTTCTTT. It translates to CASSGGVGNTEAFF.

The V call is TRBV7-6, the J call TRBJ2-1; the D is unclear. The CDR3 extends over 13 amino acids. Trimming shortened V by 5 bases and J by 1 base, and 6 bases separated the two germline ends. Germline CDR1 is SGHVS and CDR2 is FNYEAQ. This chain's CDR3 is CASSPVSYNEQFF. CDR3 sequence (DNA): TGTGCCAGCAGCCCCGTGTCCTACAATGAGCAGTTCTTC.

This chain links TRBV4-1 with TRBJ1-5, with 10 bases matching TRBD1. This CDR3 contains 16 residues. Looked up from germline, CDR1 is MGHRA and CDR2 is YSYEKL. J gave up 6 bases and V 2 bases, and 7 bases lay outside the gene matches. CDR3 in amino acids: CASSQPTTGGGQPQHF. DNA for the CDR3: TGCGCCAGCAGCCAACCGACGACAGGGGGCGGTCAGCCCCAGCATTTT.

This sequence joins TRBV9 and TRBJ1-3, with D uncertain. V was pared by 0 bases and J by 4 bases, with 8 bases between. Germline CDR1 reads SGDLS; CDR2 reads YYNGEE. This CDR3 has 14 amino acids. The DNA of the CDR3 is TGTGCCAGCAGCGTAGAACGGTGGGGAAACACCATATATTTT. It is translated as CASSVERWGNTIYF.

The chain couples TRBV7-2 to TRBJ1-5; D is ambiguous. V gave up 5 bases and J gave up 4 bases, with 24 bases separating them. There are 18 residues in the CDR3. Germline V gene sequence: CDR1 SGHTA, CDR2 FQGNSA. The CDR3 nucleotides are TGTGCCAGCAGCCGCCAAACGGAAGGACCCAAAGGGAATCAGCCCCAGCATTTT. Protein product: CASSRQTEGPKGNQPQHF.

V gene TRBV6-5 combines with J gene TRBJ2-7; D might be TRBD2 (5 bases). Trimming removed 0 bases from V and 1 base from J, with 7 bases in between. The germline V gene has CDR1 MNHEY and CDR2 SVGAGI. This CDR3 spans 14 amino acids. The CDR3, as DNA: TGTGCCAGCAGTTACTCTAGCGTTTCCTACGAGCAGTACTTC. The encoded protein is CASSYSSVSYEQYF.

The V call is TRBV14, the J call TRBJ1-3; no reliable D call. The germline CDR1 and CDR2 sequences are SGHDN and FVKESK. The CDR3 has 21 amino acids. Trimming took off 0 bases at V and 0 bases at J, with 24 bases between the two ends. The CDR3 nucleotides read TGTGCCAGCAGCCAAGATCGAGTTTTATGGCCGCCGGAAATCTCTGGAAACACCATATATTTT. Its protein product is CASSQDRVLWPPEISGNTIYF.

This rearrangement joins TRBV7-8 to TRBJ2-2; perhaps TRBD2 as D (5 bases). Between the trimmed V and J ends, which lost 5 bases and 2 bases, there was a span of 12 bases. This CDR3 is 15 amino acids long. Germline lookup yields CDR1 SGHVS and CDR2 FQNEAQ. The CDR3 DNA sequence: TGTGCCAGCAGCAATGGACTGAAAAACACCGGGGAGCTGTTTTTT. This sequence encodes CASSNGLKNTGELFF.

V and J are TRBV11-2 and TRBJ2-1, with D tentatively TRBD2 (5 bases). The germline V gene encodes CDR1 SGHAT and CDR2 FQNNGV. This CDR3 has 15 residues. V was pared by 2 bases and J by 9 bases, with 17 bases between. The CDR3 sequence: CASSLSGRGVGEQFF. In DNA form, the CDR3 reads TGTGCCAGCAGCTTATCCGGTCGGGGAGTGGGTGAGCAGTTCTTC.

This clone was seen once. V is TRBV6-7 and J is TRBJ1-5, with TRBD1 as a possible D gene (5 bases). Being an ORF, TRBV6-7 has a function that is uncertain. CDR3 length: 15 amino acids. V was clipped by 0 bases and J by 5 bases, with 11 bases between them. The CDR3 loop is CASSYSSGPDQPQHF. DNA for the CDR3: TGTGCCAGCAGTTACTCTTCGGGGCCTGATCAGCCCCAGCATTTT.

The chain combines TRBV7-9 with TRBJ1-1; D call uncertain. Germline V CDR1 and CDR2: SEHNR, FQNEAQ (reference sequence). Trimming shortened V by 1 base and J by 7 bases, and 13 bases separated the two germline ends. The CDR3 sequence is 14 residues long. The CDR3 is CASSLEVRAGEAFF. In DNA, the CDR3 is TGTGCCAGCAGCTTAGAGGTGAGGGCGGGTGAAGCTTTCTTT.

The CDR3 bases are TGTGCCAGCAGTCTTCGACATTCTTCTGGAAACACCATATATTTT. Translating gives CASSLRHSSGNTIYF. The J gene is TRBJ1-3, the V gene TRBV27; D gene ambiguous. Germline values: CDR1 MNHEY, CDR2 SMNVEV (reference sequence). The CDR3 is 15 residues long. V lost 5 bases, J lost 1 base, and 12 bases lay in between.

CDR3 DNA sequence: TGCAGCGTTGATGTCAGGGGCGAGCAGTACTTC. Encoded protein: CSVDVRGEQYF. This chain uses TRBV29-1 with TRBJ2-7, with D possibly being TRBD1 (6 bases). Germline V CDR1 and CDR2: SQVTM, ANQGSEA. Trimming left V 3 bases short and J 6 bases short, with 9 bases between. The length of the CDR3 is 11 residues.

J is TRBJ2-7 and V is TRBV28; either TRBD1 or TRBD2 may supply D (5 bases each). This CDR3 comprises 14 residues. CDR1 and CDR2 from the germline V gene are MDHEN and SYDVKM. V lost 6 bases, J lost 1 base, and 13 bases lay in between. CDR3 bases: TGTGCCAGCAGGGGGGTGAGCCTATCCTACGAGCAGTACTTC. Amino acid sequence: CASRGVSLSYEQYF.

The CDR3 loop is CASSLTGQSSGNTIYF. In DNA, the CDR3 is TGTGCCAGCAGTTTAACAGGACAGAGCTCTGGAAACACCATATATTTT. This sequence joins TRBV27 and TRBJ1-3; TRBD1 might be the D (6 bases). The CDR3 sequence is 16 residues long. The V end was cut by 2 bases, the J end by 0 bases, with 11 bases between. In germline, CDR1 is MNHEY, CDR2 SMNVEV (reference sequence).